Reported below is one TCR beta chain. The antigen is unknown. The record originates from a study of regulatory T cells in long-lasting Graves disease. Points from the study as a whole: Thyroid tissue went unexamined; only peripheral blood was analyzed. Preferential use of TRBV28, TRBJ1-2 and TRBJ2-5 was seen in persistent disease. Shared public clonotypes totalled fewer than 3,000 in persistent patients, compared with about 930 in new patients. The study found lower TCR diversity in persistent Graves' patients than in newly diagnosed ones.

Construction of the TCR beta libraries employed iRepertoire HTBI primers in conjunction with Arm-PCR of CDR3 regions. TCRdb reprocessed the multiplex PCR reads via MiXCR and lists one record per CDR3 protein. Among 400,000 to 600,000 distinct CDR3 sequences listed, approximately 21% were seen once. The time point is: persistent/refractory GD, antithyroid drugs over 5 years with positive TRAb. RNA isolated from PBMCs was used to make the TCR library. This CDR3 comprises 19 residues. CDR1 and CDR2 (germline): MNHGY, SVAAGI. Trimming stripped 4 bases from V and 1 base from J, with 22 bases between. This rearrangement joins TRBV6-9 to TRBJ2-2; weak D call: TRBD2 (5 bases). The receptor's source is a female donor with Graves disease. Sequences were derived from peripheral blood mononuclear cells (PBMCs), sampled when the disease was refractory, from a patient treated with antithyroid drugs. The CDR3 bases are TGTGCCAGCAGTTCGGACCTTTTTCTAGCATCTCGGAACACCGGGGAGCTGTTTTTT. Its protein is CASSSDLFLASRNTGELFF.